The clone carrying this T cell receptor (beta chain) was seen once. One end of the junction fails to match germline, which may point to a read error. These data belong to a study of blood T cells in healthy people across ages. CDR1 SGHRS and CDR2 YFSETQ come from the germline V gene. CDR3 size: 17 residues. PCR was performed a second time for about 6 to 11 cycles using a sample-barcoded 5' primer and a J-beta primer mix. TCRdb re-called the 5' RACE reads through MiXCR, storing one row per CDR3 protein. The data hold some 1.1 million distinct CDR3 sequences, with approximately 38% observed a single time.

The gene calls are TRBV5-1 and TRBJ2-1; TRBD2 is a possible D gene (5 bases). Sample: blood. The origin of this receptor is a young man in good health. In DNA, the CDR3 is TGCGCCAGCAGCTTGGCCGAGACGGGGAGCTCCCACAATGAGCAGTTCTTC. Translation: CASSLAETGSSHNEQFF.